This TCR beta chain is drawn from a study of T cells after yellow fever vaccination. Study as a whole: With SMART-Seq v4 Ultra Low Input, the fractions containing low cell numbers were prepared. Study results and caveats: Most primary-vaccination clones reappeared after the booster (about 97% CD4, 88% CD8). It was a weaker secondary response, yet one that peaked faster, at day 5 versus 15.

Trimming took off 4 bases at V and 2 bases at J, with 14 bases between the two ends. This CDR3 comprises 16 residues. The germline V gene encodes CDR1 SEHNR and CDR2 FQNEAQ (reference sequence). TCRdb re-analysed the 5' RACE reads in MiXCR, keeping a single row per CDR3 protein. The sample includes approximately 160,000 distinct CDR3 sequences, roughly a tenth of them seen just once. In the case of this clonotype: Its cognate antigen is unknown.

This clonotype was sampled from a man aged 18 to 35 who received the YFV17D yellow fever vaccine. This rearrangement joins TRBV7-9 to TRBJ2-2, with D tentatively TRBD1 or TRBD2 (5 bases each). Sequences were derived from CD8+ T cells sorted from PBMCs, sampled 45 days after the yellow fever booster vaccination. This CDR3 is CASSSVGVLNTGELFF. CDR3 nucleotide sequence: TGTGCCAGCAGCTCAGTGGGGGTCTTAAACACCGGGGAGCTGTTTTTT.